These 26 T cell receptor beta chains originate from one sample sequenced in a study of naive and memory T cell subsets. Two oligonucleotides, mixed equimolar, formed the beta constant-region primer covering TRBC1 and TRBC2. Four rounds of PCR amplified the ligated cDNA using nested alpha and beta constant-region primers plus SP2. In TCRdb, the UMI-ligation and nested PCR reads were re-called with MiXCR into one record per CDR3 protein. The sample gives 100,000 to 150,000 distinct CDR3 sequences, 36% of which show up once; roughly 0.86% is in the top ten. Sequencing was performed on central memory CD4+ T cells from blood. The receptor source for this set is a human donor in good health.

Here the CDR3 DNA reads TGTGCCAGCAGTAAACAGGGACTTTCCTACAATGAGCAGTTCTTC. Its protein is CASSKQGLSYNEQFF. This chain connects TRBV25-1 to TRBJ2-1; D tentatively reads TRBD1 or TRBD2 (6 bases each). Between the trimmed V and J ends, which lost 5 bases and 1 base, there was a span of 12 bases. The CDR3 is made up of 15 amino acids. Germline values: CDR1 MGHDK, CDR2 SYGVNS.

This chain joins TRBV30 and TRBJ1-2; D may be TRBD1 (5 bases). Looked up from germline, CDR1 is GTSNPN and CDR2 is SVGIG (reference sequence). V lost 4 bases to trimming and J lost 2 bases, with 17 bases between them. The CDR3 sequence is 15 residues long. The CDR3 protein is CAWTPGAGVNYGYTF. DNA for the CDR3: TGTGCCTGGACGCCCGGGGCAGGCGTGAACTATGGCTACACCTTC.

The rearrangement links TRBV20-1 to TRBJ2-3; D ambiguous. CDR1 and CDR2 (germline): DFQATT, SNEGSKA (reference sequence). The V end was cut by 4 bases, the J end by 0 bases, with 5 bases between. This CDR3 region has 12 residues. CDR3 residues: CSAKKSTDTQYF. The DNA for the CDR3 is TGCAGTGCTAAAAAGAGCACAGATACGCAGTATTTT.

This clonotype occurred a few times. The rearrangement uses TRBV24-1 and TRBJ2-3; maybe TRBD2 (5 bases). CDR1 is KGHDR, CDR2 SFDVKD, per germline. Trimming left V 0 bases short and J 3 bases short, with 6 bases between. The CDR3 has 14 residues. The CDR3 DNA follows: TGTGCCACCAGTGATTTGCGAGGGACAGATACGCAGTATTTT. Translating it yields CATSDLRGTDTQYF.

This clonotype appeared a few times. The rearrangement uses TRBV20-1 and TRBJ1-3; possible D gene TRBD1, 6 bases. V shed 3 bases and J shed 0 bases, with 18 bases lying between them. Germline loops: CDR1 DFQATT, CDR2 SNEGSKA (reference sequence). This CDR3 is 17 amino acids long. Here the CDR3 DNA reads TGCAGTGCTAGGGCACAGGGTCGGCGAATCTCTGGAAACACCATATATTTT. It codes for CSARAQGRRISGNTIYF.

CDR3 loop: CASSSSGGTYNEQFF. CDR3 coding DNA: TGCGCCAGCAGCTCATCGGGGGGGACTTACAATGAGCAGTTCTTC. The chain combines TRBV5-1 with TRBJ2-1, with 8 bases matching TRBD2. The germline CDR1 and CDR2 sequences are SGHRS and YFSETQ. The trim removed 3 bases at V and 4 bases at J, leaving 6 bases unmatched. The CDR3 runs to 15 residues.

The chain is built from TRBV7-2 and TRBJ1-1, with a tentative D call TRBD1 (5 bases). The V end lost 4 bases, the J end lost 1 base, and 13 bases lay between the germline ends. CDR1 and CDR2 from the germline V gene are SGHTA and FQGNSA. The CDR3 totals 15 residues. Here the CDR3 DNA reads TGTGCCAGCAGCTCCGTCGGGACGGGGAACACTGAAGCTTTCTTT. The encoded protein is CASSSVGTGNTEAFF.

The chain couples TRBV24-1 to TRBJ2-3; D may match TRBD1 or TRBD2 (5 bases each). The germline V gene encodes CDR1 KGHDR and CDR2 SFDVKD. Trimming removed 4 bases from V and 0 bases from J, with 10 bases in between. The CDR3 covers 15 residues. CDR3 sequence: CATSESGPSTDTQYF. The CDR3 coding sequence is TGTGCCACCAGTGAATCGGGACCGAGCACAGATACGCAGTATTTT.

The rearrangement links TRBV4-1 to TRBJ2-3; maybe TRBD1 (6 bases). The CDR3 is 16 amino acids. Trimming cost V 2 bases and J 4 bases, with 16 bases left between them. Germline loops: CDR1 MGHRA, CDR2 YSYEKL. The CDR3 DNA reads as TGCGCCAGCAGCCAAACCGGGACAAGCATGGCAGATACGCAGTATTTT. Translated, it gives CASSQTGTSMADTQYF.

V is TRBV12-3 or TRBV12-4 and J is TRBJ2-1; TRBD1 is a possible D gene (5 bases). Trimming stripped 4 bases from V and 12 bases from J, with 13 bases between. The CDR3 runs 12 residues. This CDR3 is CASSSDSFVQFF. The CDR3 nucleotides are TGTGCCAGCAGTTCCGACAGTTTCGTGCAGTTCTTC.

V and J are TRBV10-2 and TRBJ2-3, with TRBD2 matching 7 bases. CDR3 size: 14 residues. The trim removed 2 bases at V and 6 bases at J, leaving 5 bases unmatched. Germline V gene sequence: CDR1 WSHSY, CDR2 SAAADI. DNA for the CDR3: TGCGCCAGCAGTGAGACACGGGGGGTGGATACGCAGTATTTT. The encoded protein is CASSETRGVDTQYF.

The CDR3 protein is CAWSPGQGYSSGQPQHF. In nucleotides, the CDR3 is TGTGCCTGGAGCCCGGGACAGGGGTACTCGTCGGGTCAGCCCCAGCATTTT. The chain combines TRBV30 with TRBJ1-5; 10 nucleotides match TRBD1. V was clipped by 3 bases and J by 6 bases; unmatched bases: 14. There are 17 residues in the CDR3. Per the germline V gene, CDR1 is GTSNPN and CDR2 is SVGIG (reference sequence).

This clonotype was detected a few times. The V call is TRBV29-1, the J call TRBJ2-7, with 7 bases identical to TRBD1. After removal of 7 bases from V and 4 bases from J, the junction contained 13 bases not matched to a gene. The CDR3 length is 14 residues. Germline lookup yields CDR1 SQVTM and CDR2 ANQGSEA. CDR3 region: CSGPPGQARYEQYF. In nucleotides, the CDR3 is TGCAGCGGACCGCCCGGACAGGCCAGGTACGAGCAGTACTTC.

This clonotype has a handful of counts. The chain recombines TRBV3-1 with TRBJ1-2, with unresolved D. Germline V gene lookup returns CDR1 LGHDT and CDR2 YNNKEL (reference sequence). The CDR3 has 15 amino acids. The germline V and J ends were trimmed by 3 bases and 7 bases, with 18 bases remaining between them. The CDR3 protein is CASSQPDFLFSGYTF. The CDR3 region has the DNA TGTGCCAGCAGCCAGCCGGACTTTCTCTTCTCTGGCTACACCTTC.

The chain has TRBV30 and TRBJ2-7; maybe TRBD1 (5 bases). Per the germline V gene, CDR1 is GTSNPN and CDR2 is SVGIG (reference sequence). The germline V and J ends were trimmed by 0 bases and 3 bases, with 15 bases remaining between them. This CDR3 is 15 amino acids long. In DNA, the CDR3 is TGTGCCTGGAGTGTAGGGGATGGCGACCGCTACGAGCAGTACTTC. Translation gives CAWSVGDGDRYEQYF.

This chain uses TRBV28 with TRBJ1-3; perhaps TRBD1 as D (6 bases). CDR1 MDHEN and CDR2 SYDVKM come from the germline V gene. V shed 3 bases and J shed 0 bases, with 18 bases lying between them. The CDR3 runs to 18 residues. CDR3 coding DNA: TGTGCCAGCAGTTTCTCACAGGGCTTACTTGACTCTGGAAACACCATATATTTT. It yields the protein CASSFSQGLLDSGNTIYF.

V gene TRBV19 combines with J gene TRBJ2-1, with a tentative D call TRBD1 (6 bases). The length of the CDR3 is 14 residues. Germline assignment: CDR1 LNHDA and CDR2 SQIVND (reference sequence). The germline V and J ends were trimmed by 4 bases and 6 bases, with 13 bases remaining between them. The chain's CDR3 is CASSTGVHSNEQFF. In DNA form, the CDR3 reads TGTGCCAGTAGTACAGGGGTCCACAGCAATGAGCAGTTCTTC. The full variable domain, its missing parts supplied by reference TRBV19 and TRBJ2-1, is DGGITQSPKYLFRKEGQNVTLSCEQNLNHDAMYWYRQDPGQGLRLIYYSQIVNDFQKGDIAEGYSVSREKKESFPLTVTSAQKNPTAFYLCASSTGVHSNEQFFGPGTRLTVL.

The chain is built from TRBV4-1 and TRBJ1-4; D unresolved. This CDR3 is 15 amino acids long. From germline, CDR1 is MGHRA and CDR2 YSYEKL. Trimming removed 0 bases from V and 7 bases from J, with 12 bases in between. For the CDR3, the DNA is TGCGCCAGCAGCCAAGAAGCGGGGTTCGGTGAAAAACTGTTTTTT. Translating it yields CASSQEAGFGEKLFF.

J is TRBJ2-5 and V is TRBV11-2; D is ambiguous. The CDR3 contains 16 residues. With 5 bases removed from V and 3 bases from J, the gap between germline ends came to 19 bases. From germline, CDR1 is SGHAT and CDR2 FQNNGV. CDR3 sequence reads: CASSLLQGRRKETQYF. The DNA of the CDR3 is TGTGCCAGCAGCCTGCTTCAAGGACGGAGAAAAGAGACCCAGTACTTC.

This clonotype came up a few times. The chain employs TRBV11-3 and TRBJ2-2; D is unclear. CDR1 SGHNT and CDR2 YENEEA come from the germline V gene. The CDR3 sequence is 13 residues long. V gave up 1 base and J gave up 3 bases, with 3 bases separating them. The CDR3 DNA follows: TGTGCCAGCAGCTTAGTTTACACCGGGGAGCTGTTTTTT. Protein sequence: CASSLVYTGELFF.

The gene calls are TRBV28 and TRBJ2-3; the match to TRBD2 covers 13 bases. Germline-derived CDR1 and CDR2 are MDHEN and SYDVKM. Losses at the gene ends were 3 bases for V and 6 bases for J; bases not matched to a gene: 3. This CDR3 comprises 15 residues. CDR3 sequence reads: CASSFPGLAGDTQYF. In DNA, the CDR3 is TGTGCCAGCAGTTTCCCGGGACTAGCGGGGGATACGCAGTATTTT. Together with reference TRBV28 and TRBJ2-3, the CDR3 gives the full variable domain: DVKVTQSSRYLVKRTGEKVFLECVQDMDHENMFWYRQDPGLGLRLIYFSYDVKMKEKGDIPEGYSVSREKKERFSLILESASTNQTSMYLCASSFPGLAGDTQYFGPGTRLTVL.

This chain joins TRBV6-6 and TRBJ2-1, with D hard to call. Germline CDR1 MNHNY, CDR2 SVGAGI (reference sequence). Trimming took 1 base from V and 7 from J, leaving 8 bases between them. The CDR3 has 13 amino acids. CDR3 coding DNA: TGTGCCAGCAGTTACTGGATGGGGAATGAGCAGTTCTTC. Translation: CASSYWMGNEQFF.

J is TRBJ2-3 and V is TRBV7-2; D is unclear. This CDR3 region has 16 residues. Trimming cost V 0 bases and J 1 base, with 11 bases left between them. Germline CDR1 SGHTA, CDR2 FQGNSA. The CDR3 protein is CASSLAGSLGTDTQYF. The CDR3 coding sequence is TGTGCCAGCAGCTTAGCGGGAAGTCTCGGCACAGATACGCAGTATTTT.

The sample holds one count of this clonotype. The rearrangement uses TRBV28 and TRBJ2-5; TRBD1 matches 7 bases. The CDR3 runs 13 residues. The trim removed 6 bases at V and 4 bases at J, leaving 5 bases unmatched. CDR1 and CDR2 (germline): MDHEN, SYDVKM. The chain's CDR3 is CASRTGIRETQYF. In nucleotides, the CDR3 is TGTGCCAGCAGGACAGGGATTCGAGAGACCCAGTACTTC.

This clonotype was detected only a few times. As DNA, the CDR3 is TGCAGCGTTGCAGGGGTAGATGGCTACACCTTC. Protein sequence: CSVAGVDGYTF. The chain joins TRBV29-1 to TRBJ1-2; D may be TRBD1 (6 bases). The CDR3 consists of 11 residues. The germline gives CDR1 SQVTM, CDR2 ANQGSEA. V dropped 4 bases and J dropped 6 bases, with 9 bases sitting between them.

This chain connects TRBV24-1 to TRBJ2-1; 9 bases line up with TRBD2. Germline CDR1 KGHDR, CDR2 SFDVKD. The J segment lost 3 bases and the V segment lost 10 bases, leaving 3 bases of the junction unmatched. This CDR3 region has 13 residues. The DNA for the CDR3 is TGTGCCACTTCTAGCGGGAACTACAATGAGCAGTTCTTC. Encoded protein: CATSSGNYNEQFF.